This T cell receptor (beta chain) was recorded in a study of blood T cells in healthy people across ages. This CDR3 region has 16 residues. Germline V gene lookup returns CDR1 MGHDK and CDR2 SYGVNS. The V segment lost 7 bases and the J segment 0 bases; nucleotides outside the gene matches: 6. This clonotype came up a few times. Together with a sample-barcoded 5' primer, a J-beta primer mix was included in a second PCR lasting roughly 6 to 12 cycles. TCRdb re-derived calls from the 5' RACE reads in MiXCR, one entry per CDR3 protein. The table shows fewer than 600,000 distinct CDR3 sequences, with about 29% occurring only once. These data were also reused for a study on T cells of mothers and their children.

This TCR came from a boy aged 2 to 10 in good health. Input material: blood. This rearrangement joins TRBV25-1 to TRBJ2-1; TRBD2 aligns across 10 bases. The CDR3 region is CASTPAGGLSYNEQFF. The CDR3 nucleotides read TGTGCCAGCACCCCAGCGGGGGGGCTCTCCTACAATGAGCAGTTCTTC.